The clone carrying this T cell receptor (beta chain) was detected many times. The CDR3 is made up of 15 amino acids. CDR1 and CDR2 from the germline V gene are MNHNS and SASEGT. Trimming cost V 7 bases and J 14 bases, with 24 bases left between them. RNA transcripts served as the template for amplifying TCR beta CDR3 regions. The HTBI primer set was used in a first-round RT-PCR of the TCR CDR3. In TCRdb, the multiplex PCR reads were re-called with MiXCR into one record per CDR3 protein. The sample has approximately 480,000 distinct CDR3 sequences; about a fifth are singletons. This entry comes from a study of T cells in Graves' hyperthyroidism and ophthalmopathy.

The receptor's source is a man younger than 35 with Graves' hyperthyroidism. Sequenced sample: blood. The chain uses TRBV6-1 and TRBJ1-6; a weak D match, TRBD1 (5 bases). The DNA of the CDR3 is TGTGCCAGCACAGGAGCGGGACGGGACCTAGGATCCCTCCACTTT. Protein: CASTGAGRDLGSLHF.